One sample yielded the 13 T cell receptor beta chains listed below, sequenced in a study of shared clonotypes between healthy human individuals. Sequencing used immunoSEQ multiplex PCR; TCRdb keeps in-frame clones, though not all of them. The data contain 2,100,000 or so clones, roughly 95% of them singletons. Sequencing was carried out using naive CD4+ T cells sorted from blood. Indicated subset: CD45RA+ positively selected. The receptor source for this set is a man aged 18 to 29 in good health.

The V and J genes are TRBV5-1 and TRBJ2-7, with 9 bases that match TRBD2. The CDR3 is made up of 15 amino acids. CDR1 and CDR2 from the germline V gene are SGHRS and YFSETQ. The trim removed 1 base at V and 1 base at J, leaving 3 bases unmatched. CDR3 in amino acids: CASSLIAGVSYEQYF. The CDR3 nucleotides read TGCGCCAGCAGCTTGATAGCGGGAGTGTCCTACGAGCAGTACTTC.

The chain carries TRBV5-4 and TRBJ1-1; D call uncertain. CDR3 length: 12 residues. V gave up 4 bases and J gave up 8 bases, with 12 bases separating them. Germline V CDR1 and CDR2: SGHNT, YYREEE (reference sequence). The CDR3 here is CASSLWEGEAFF. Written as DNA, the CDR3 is TGTGCCAGCAGCCTCTGGGAAGGAGAAGCTTTCTTT.

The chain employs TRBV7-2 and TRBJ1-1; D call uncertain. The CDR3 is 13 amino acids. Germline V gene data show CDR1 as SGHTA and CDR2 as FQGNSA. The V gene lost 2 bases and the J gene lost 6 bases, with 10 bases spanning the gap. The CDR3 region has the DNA TGTGCCAGCAGCTTACCGCCCCTGGCTGAAGCTTTCTTT. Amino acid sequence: CASSLPPLAEAFF.

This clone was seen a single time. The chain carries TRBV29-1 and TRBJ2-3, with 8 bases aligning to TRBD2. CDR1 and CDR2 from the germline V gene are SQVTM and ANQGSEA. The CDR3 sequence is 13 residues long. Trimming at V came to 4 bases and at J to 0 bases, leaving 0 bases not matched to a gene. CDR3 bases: TGCAGCGTTGCTAGCGGGAGCACAGATACGCAGTATTTT. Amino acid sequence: CSVASGSTDTQYF.

The CDR3 nucleotides read TGCGCCAGCAGCGAAGCCAGGGCCCCCGTTGAAAAACTGTTTTTT. Encoded protein: CASSEARAPVEKLFF. The chain joins TRBV5-1 to TRBJ1-4; maybe TRBD1 (5 bases). Trimming took 4 bases from V and 7 from J, leaving 17 bases between them. The CDR3 has 15 amino acids. Germline loops: CDR1 SGHRS, CDR2 YFSETQ.

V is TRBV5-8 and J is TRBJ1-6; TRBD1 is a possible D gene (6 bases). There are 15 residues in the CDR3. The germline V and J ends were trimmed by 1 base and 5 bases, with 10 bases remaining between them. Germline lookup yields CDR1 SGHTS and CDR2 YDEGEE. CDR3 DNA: TGTGCCAGCAGCTTGTTCGGGGGCAATAATTCACCCCTCCACTTT. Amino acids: CASSLFGGNNSPLHF.

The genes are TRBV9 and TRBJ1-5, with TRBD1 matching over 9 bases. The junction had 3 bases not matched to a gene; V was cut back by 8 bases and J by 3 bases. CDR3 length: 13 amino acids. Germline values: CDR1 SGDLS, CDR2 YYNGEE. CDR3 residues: CARTGGFNQPQHF. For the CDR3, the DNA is TGTGCCAGGACAGGGGGTTTCAATCAGCCCCAGCATTTT.

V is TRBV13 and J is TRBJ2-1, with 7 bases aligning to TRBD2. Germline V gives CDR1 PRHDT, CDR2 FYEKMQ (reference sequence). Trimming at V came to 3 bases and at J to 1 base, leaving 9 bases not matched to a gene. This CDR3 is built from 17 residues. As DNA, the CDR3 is TGTGCCAGCAGCTTCTCCCGGCTAGCGGCTTCCTACAATGAGCAGTTCTTC. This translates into CASSFSRLAASYNEQFF.

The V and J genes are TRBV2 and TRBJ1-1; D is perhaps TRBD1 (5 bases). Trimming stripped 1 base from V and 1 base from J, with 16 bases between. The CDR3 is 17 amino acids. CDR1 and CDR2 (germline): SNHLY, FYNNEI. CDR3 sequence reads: CASSEDLRWGRNTEAFF. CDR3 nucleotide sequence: TGTGCCAGCAGTGAAGATTTGCGTTGGGGCAGGAACACTGAAGCTTTCTTT.

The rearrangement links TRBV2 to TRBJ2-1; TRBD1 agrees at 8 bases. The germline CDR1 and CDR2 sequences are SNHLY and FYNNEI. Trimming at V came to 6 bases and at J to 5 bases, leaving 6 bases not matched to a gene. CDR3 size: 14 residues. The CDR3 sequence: CASSLDRADNEQFF. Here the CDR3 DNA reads TGTGCCAGCAGCCTGGACAGGGCAGACAATGAGCAGTTCTTC.

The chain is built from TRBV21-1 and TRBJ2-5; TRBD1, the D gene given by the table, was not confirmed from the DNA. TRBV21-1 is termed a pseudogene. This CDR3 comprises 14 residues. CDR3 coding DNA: TGTGCCAGTCCGATACAGGGGGCCAAAGAGACCCAGTACTTC. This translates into CASPIQGAKETQYF.

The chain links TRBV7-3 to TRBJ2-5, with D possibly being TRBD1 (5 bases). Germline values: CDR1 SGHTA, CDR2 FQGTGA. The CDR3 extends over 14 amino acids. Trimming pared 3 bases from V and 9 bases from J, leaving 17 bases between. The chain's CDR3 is CASSFTGGASSQYF. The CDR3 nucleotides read TGTGCCAGCAGCTTTACGGGTGGGGCGTCGTCCCAGTACTTC.

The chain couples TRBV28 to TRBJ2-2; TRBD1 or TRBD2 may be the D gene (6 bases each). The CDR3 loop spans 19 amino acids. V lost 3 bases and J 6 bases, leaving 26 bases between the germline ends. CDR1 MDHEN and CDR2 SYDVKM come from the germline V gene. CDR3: CASSFRVVGGLSRAGELFF. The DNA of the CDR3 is TGTGCCAGCAGTTTTAGAGTGGTCGGGGGCCTTAGTAGGGCCGGGGAGCTGTTTTTT.